What follows are 9 T cell receptor beta chains derived from one specimen sequenced in a study of shared clonotypes between healthy human individuals. The table came from immunoSEQ multiplex PCR; TCRdb's copy has only in-frame clones and leaves some out. The repertoire includes some 2,100,000 clones, approximately 95% of them detected once, and less than 0.15% sits in the top ten. The sequenced sample was naive CD4+ T cells sorted from blood. The subset denotes: CD45RA+ positively selected. The source is a man younger than 30 in good health.

This clone showed up just once. The V gene is TRBV10-2, the J gene TRBJ2-5; D is unresolved. Trimming took off 3 bases at V and 4 bases at J, with 9 bases between the two ends. CDR1 and CDR2 from the germline V gene are WSHSY and SAAADI. This CDR3 has 13 residues. The chain's CDR3 is CASSESDGETQYF. DNA of the CDR3: TGCGCCAGCAGTGAATCTGACGGAGAGACCCAGTACTTC.

This sequence joins TRBV15 and TRBJ1-5; no reliable D call. This CDR3 spans 15 amino acids. Germline V gives CDR1 LNHNV, CDR2 YYDKDF (reference sequence). Trimming stripped 3 bases from V and 4 bases from J, with 13 bases between. DNA of the CDR3: TGTGCCACCAGCAGGGATACGGCGGGGAATCAGCCCCAGCATTTT. It codes for CATSRDTAGNQPQHF. Supplemented by reference TRBV15 and TRBJ1-5, the full variable domain reads DAMVIQNPRYQVTQFGKPVTLSCSQTLNHNVMYWYQQKSSQAPKLLFHYYDKDFNNEADTPDNFQSRRPNTSFCFLDIRSPGLGDTAMYLCATSRDTAGNQPQHFGDGTRLSIL.

The V gene is TRBV30, the J gene TRBJ2-7; 8 bases are a match to TRBD1. Germline V gives CDR1 GTSNPN, CDR2 SVGIG (reference sequence). The V segment lost 3 bases and the J segment 5 bases; nucleotides outside the gene matches: 6. The CDR3 has 13 amino acids. The CDR3 DNA follows: TGTGCCTGGAGACGGGACAGGATCCACGAGCAGTACTTC. Encoded protein: CAWRRDRIHEQYF.

As regards this clone: The same CDR3 is also encoded by other DNA sequences in this sample. The V call is TRBV10-3, the J call TRBJ1-5, with D maybe TRBD1 (6 bases). Trimming pared 6 bases from V and 4 bases from J, leaving 10 bases between. CDR1 and CDR2 from the germline V gene are ENHRY and SYGVKD. The CDR3 has 13 amino acids. CDR3 amino acids: CAISQDSNQPQHF. DNA for the CDR3: TGTGCCATCAGCCAGGACAGTAATCAGCCCCAGCATTTT.

The chain couples TRBV29-1 to TRBJ1-1, with D perhaps TRBD1 (5 bases). This CDR3 region has 16 residues. The germline gives CDR1 SQVTM, CDR2 ANQGSEA. V lost 6 bases, J lost 4 bases, and 24 bases lay in between. DNA of the CDR3: TGCAGCGTGGGGGGTTTGGGCGTAGAAGGAATCACTGAAGCTTTCTTT. It specifies CSVGGLGVEGITEAFF.

This chain joins TRBV6-1 and TRBJ2-7, with 7 nucleotides matching TRBD2. Germline V gives CDR1 MNHNS, CDR2 SASEGT. CDR3 length equals 15 residues. With 5 bases clipped from V and 2 bases from J, the junction kept 9 bases outside the gene matches. DNA of the CDR3: TGTGCCAGCAGTCGGAGTAGCGGGTCCCCCTACGAGCAGTACTTC. Its protein product is CASSRSSGSPYEQYF.

Turning to this clone: The sample holds other DNA sequences that translate to the same CDR3. The rearrangement uses TRBV9 and TRBJ1-6; no firm D call. CDR1 and CDR2 (germline): SGDLS, YYNGEE. V was pared by 0 bases and J by 4 bases, with 5 bases between. CDR3 length equals 14 residues. Here the CDR3 reads CASSVGPYNSPLHF. CDR3 sequence (DNA): TGTGCCAGCAGCGTAGGCCCATATAATTCACCCCTCCACTTT.

The V gene is TRBV28, the J gene TRBJ1-3, with 7 bases aligning to TRBD1. Unmatched junction bases numbered 6, after V lost 6 bases and J lost 4 bases. The CDR3 is 14 amino acids. Per germline, CDR1 MDHEN and CDR2 SYDVKM. CDR3 coding DNA: TGTGCCAGCAGCCAACAGGGGCGGGGAAACACCATATATTTT. Encoded protein: CASSQQGRGNTIYF.

This chain links TRBV7-8 with TRBJ2-5; D remains ambiguous. V was clipped by 1 base and J by 4 bases, with 10 bases between them. Germline values: CDR1 SGHVS, CDR2 FQNEAQ. The length of the CDR3 is 14 residues. CDR3 in amino acids: CASSLVMVGETQYF. For the CDR3, the DNA is TGTGCCAGCAGCTTAGTAATGGTTGGAGAGACCCAGTACTTC.